These T cell receptor beta chains were read from a single sample in a study of shared clonotypes between healthy human individuals. Clones were sequenced by immunoSEQ multiplex PCR, and TCRdb holds only the in-frame ones, with some missing. Among 560,000 or so clones listed, about 96% were seen once. The sample was naive CD8+ T cells sorted from blood. All receptors come from a woman in her 30s in good health. The CDR3 runs from the conserved cysteine through the conserved F or W.

CDR3: CASRSGQGGRQPQHF; J: TRBJ1-5; V: TRBV6-5
CDR3: CASSQVSGMGSDTGELFF; J: TRBJ2-2; V: TRBV4-1
CDR3: CASSLDSGYSGNTIYF; J: TRBJ1-3; V: TRBV5-6
CDR3: CASSQDLGLHRNNEQFF; J: TRBJ2-1; V: TRBV4-2
CDR3: CASSGFSGETQYF; J: TRBJ2-5; V: TRBV9
CDR3: CASSARDRYYTDTQYF; J: TRBJ2-3; V: TRBV19
CDR3: CASSGPPVGLAGESPGELFF; J: TRBJ2-2; V: TRBV19
CDR3: CASSLLTSGLVNTDTQYF; J: TRBJ2-3; V: TRBV7-2
CDR3: CASSGTGQGYGYTF; J: TRBJ1-2; V: TRBV7-9
CDR3: CASSESAGGWANEKLFF; J: TRBJ1-4; V: TRBV6-1
CDR3: CASSRSDNSYEQYF; J: TRBJ2-7; V: TRBV4-1
CDR3: CASSPPSGYNEQFF; J: TRBJ2-1; V: TRBV28
CDR3: CASSFFVGRTNNRPDTQYF; J: TRBJ2-3; V: TRBV28
CDR3: CASSSTGGTADTQYF; J: TRBJ2-3; V: TRBV19
CDR3: CASSIGGSSFQPQHF; J: TRBJ1-5; V: TRBV19
CDR3: CASSLDRAYEQYF; J: TRBJ2-7; V: TRBV7-9
CDR3: CATSREETGTGIYEQYF; J: TRBJ2-7; V: TRBV15
CDR3: CATSRVGGSTSPHNEQFF; J: TRBJ2-1; V: TRBV15
CDR3: CASKLTYEQYF; J: TRBJ2-7; V: TRBV2
CDR3: CASNQTCQDQPQHF; J: TRBJ1-5; V: TRBV27